These 22 T cell receptor beta chains were sequenced from one sample in a study of Tregs in tolerant kidney transplant recipients. TCRdb's table, derived via immunoSEQ multiplex PCR, lists solely in-frame clones and lacks some. The sample shows tens of thousands of clones, 80% to 95% of them seen only once. The sequences come from CD4+ T cells from blood, collected before the transplant. These receptor sequences come from a human donor who received a combined kidney and bone marrow transplant.

V and J are TRBV5-5 and TRBJ1-5, with 7 bases fitting TRBD1. The CDR3 has 14 amino acids. With 2 bases clipped from V and 5 bases from J, the junction kept 4 bases outside the gene matches. The germline CDR1 and CDR2 sequences are SGHKS and YYEKEE (reference sequence). For the CDR3, the DNA is TGTGCCAGCAGCTTTATTACAGGGGATCAGCCCCAGCATTTT. Translated: CASSFITGDQPQHF.

The chain combines TRBV7-2 with TRBJ2-5; 10 nucleotides align to TRBD1. Losses at the gene ends were 5 bases for V and 4 bases for J; bases not matched to a gene: 7. The CDR3 totals 15 residues. From germline, CDR1 is SGHTA and CDR2 FQGNSA. CDR3 DNA: TGTGCCAGCAGCCTCGGACAGGGGGGTAGAGAGACCCAGTACTTC. It codes for CASSLGQGGRETQYF.

CDR3 amino acids: CASSSLRTSGIPSYNEQFF. As DNA, the CDR3 is TGTGCCAGCAGCTCACTAAGGACTAGCGGGATCCCGTCCTACAATGAGCAGTTCTTC. The V call is TRBV9, the J call TRBJ2-1; 12 nucleotides line up with TRBD2. In germline, CDR1 is SGDLS, CDR2 YYNGEE. The CDR3 totals 19 residues. V shed 4 bases and J 1 base; nucleotides not matched to a gene: 12.

The chain links TRBV9 to TRBJ2-1, with D perhaps TRBD1 or TRBD2 (5 bases each). Per germline, CDR1 SGDLS and CDR2 YYNGEE. There are 15 residues in the CDR3. The V end lost 4 bases, the J end lost 0 bases, and 11 bases lay between the germline ends. CDR3 in DNA: TGTGCCAGCAGCATAGACAGCGGCTCCTACAATGAGCAGTTCTTC. It translates to CASSIDSGSYNEQFF.

V usage is TRBV7-3 and J usage is TRBJ2-1; D possibly corresponds to TRBD2 (5 bases). Trimming pared 2 bases from V and 9 bases from J, leaving 11 bases between. This CDR3 contains 13 residues. Germline V gene data show CDR1 as SGHTA and CDR2 as FQGTGA. The CDR3 is CASSLVGRGEQFF. CDR3 in DNA: TGTGCCAGCAGCTTAGTTGGGAGAGGTGAGCAGTTCTTC. Full variable domain (remainder filled in from reference TRBV7-3 and TRBJ2-1): GAGVSQTPSNKVTEKGKYVELRCDPISGHTALYWYRQSLGQGPEFLIYFQGTGAADDSGLPNDRFFAVRPEGSVSTLKIQRTERGDSAVYLCASSLVGRGEQFFGPGTRLTVL.

The chain combines TRBV7-2 with TRBJ2-7; 8 bases are shared with TRBD2. After removal of 1 base from V and 3 bases from J, the junction contained 5 bases not matched to a gene. The length of the CDR3 is 15 residues. Germline V lookup: CDR1 SGHTA, CDR2 FQGNSA. The CDR3 here is CASSLVGGADYEQYF. DNA of the CDR3: TGTGCCAGCAGCTTAGTCGGGGGGGCAGACTACGAGCAGTACTTC. Full variable domain (missing parts from reference TRBV7-2 and TRBJ2-7): GAGVSQSPSNKVTEKGKDVELRCDPISGHTALYWYRQSLGQGLEFLIYFQGNSAPDKSGLPSDRFSAERTGGSVSTLTIQRTQQEDSAVYLCASSLVGGADYEQYFGPGTRLTVT.

This clone has only one observation. The chain has TRBV28 and TRBJ1-2; 7 positions agree with TRBD1. CDR1 MDHEN and CDR2 SYDVKM come from the germline V gene. There are 15 residues in the CDR3. J gave up 7 bases and V 5 bases, and 13 bases lay outside the gene matches. CDR3 in amino acids: CASSTAATGMIGYTF. DNA of the CDR3: TGTGCCAGCAGTACTGCCGCGACAGGGATGATTGGCTACACCTTC.

The chain carries TRBV18 and TRBJ2-7, with D possibly TRBD1 on 5 matching bases. This CDR3 comprises 16 residues. Trimming stripped 2 bases from V and 0 bases from J, with 14 bases between. Germline CDR1 KGHSH, CDR2 LQKENI. The CDR3 DNA sequence: TGTGCCAGCTCACCAGGTCGGCAGGGCATCTCCTACGAGCAGTACTTC. Translated: CASSPGRQGISYEQYF.

This chain connects TRBV7-2 to TRBJ1-1, with D perhaps matching TRBD1 (6 bases). The CDR3 sequence is 13 residues long. V shed 4 bases and J shed 2 bases, with 8 bases lying between them. Germline V gene data show CDR1 as SGHTA and CDR2 as FQGNSA. CDR3 nucleotides: TGTGCCAGCAGCTCCGGGACAAACACTGAAGCTTTCTTT. Encoded protein: CASSSGTNTEAFF.

This rearrangement joins TRBV7-3 to TRBJ2-3, with 8 positions matching TRBD2. The CDR3 runs to 15 residues. The germline gives CDR1 SGHTA, CDR2 FQGTGA. Trimming took 6 bases from V and 6 from J; bases not matched to a gene: 11. The CDR3 nucleotides are TGTGCCAGCAGTCGATATTCGGGGGGGCGGGATACGCAGTATTTT. Protein: CASSRYSGGRDTQYF. The complete variable domain, with remaining parts taken from reference TRBV7-3 and TRBJ2-3, reads GAGVSQTPSNKVTEKGKYVELRCDPISGHTALYWYRQSLGQGPEFLIYFQGTGAADDSGLPNDRFFAVRPEGSVSTLKIQRTERGDSAVYLCASSRYSGGRDTQYFGPGTRLTVL.

J is TRBJ1-1 and V is TRBV28; 7 bases are shared with TRBD1. The CDR3 has 14 residues. The V gene end was trimmed by 5 bases and the J gene end by 5 bases; junction bases not matched to a gene: 8. Germline V gene lookup returns CDR1 MDHEN and CDR2 SYDVKM. CDR3 DNA sequence: TGTGCCAGCAGTCGACAGGGCCCGAGGACTGAAGCTTTCTTT. It is translated as CASSRQGPRTEAFF.

The chain uses TRBV11-3 and TRBJ2-5; the D gene is possibly TRBD2 (5 bases). V was shortened by 6 bases and J by 7 bases, with 24 bases between the two germline ends. There are 16 residues in the CDR3. The germline V gene encodes CDR1 SGHNT and CDR2 YENEEA. The CDR3 bases are TGTGCCAGCAGGTTGAGAGAGGGCCCCGAGCGAGGGACCCAGTACTTC. Translated, it gives CASRLREGPERGTQYF.

The CDR3 reads CASSLDRGSVSPLHF. CDR3 coding DNA: TGTGCCAGCAGCTTAGACAGGGGGAGCGTTTCACCCCTCCACTTT. J is TRBJ1-6 and V is TRBV7-2; 8 bases match TRBD1. This CDR3 is 15 amino acids long. The trim removed 1 base at V and 9 bases at J, leaving 5 bases unmatched. Looked up from germline, CDR1 is SGHTA and CDR2 is FQGNSA.

V gene TRBV7-3 combines with J gene TRBJ2-5; 11 bases agree with TRBD1. Germline lookup yields CDR1 SGHTA and CDR2 FQGTGA. After removal of 0 bases from V and 2 bases from J, the junction contained 2 bases not matched to a gene. The CDR3 runs 16 residues. The CDR3 loop reads CASSLTGTGGQETQYF. CDR3 sequence (DNA): TGTGCCAGCAGCTTAACTGGGACAGGGGGACAAGAGACCCAGTACTTC.

The chain uses TRBV7-7 and TRBJ2-2; D may be TRBD2 (6 bases). The CDR3 loop spans 14 amino acids. V was pared by 10 bases and J by 5 bases, with 17 bases between. Per the germline V gene, CDR1 is SSHAT and CDR2 is FNYEAQ (reference sequence). This chain's CDR3 is CATRRGKETGELFF. The DNA of the CDR3 is TGTGCCACCCGTCGGGGGAAAGAAACCGGGGAGCTGTTTTTT.

This chain uses TRBV11-1 with TRBJ1-2; D not resolved. Per the germline V gene, CDR1 is SGHAT and CDR2 is FQDESV (reference sequence). CDR3 size: 12 residues. V lost 4 bases and J lost 6, with 9 bases in between. CDR3 bases: TGTGCCAGCAGCTCGGGGTGGCATGGCTACACCTTC. This gives the protein CASSSGWHGYTF.

The chain links TRBV9 to TRBJ1-3; D is perhaps TRBD1 (6 bases). Trimming removed 3 bases at V and 1 base at J, with 11 bases between. This CDR3 has 15 residues. Looked up from germline, CDR1 is SGDLS and CDR2 is YYNGEE. CDR3 loop: CASSAKTGSGNTIYF. CDR3 coding DNA: TGTGCCAGCAGCGCCAAGACAGGTTCTGGAAACACCATATATTTT.

The V gene is TRBV5-1, the J gene TRBJ1-2, with D unclear. The length of the CDR3 is 15 residues. Germline V CDR1 and CDR2: SGHRS, YFSETQ. The V gene lost 1 base and the J gene lost 2 bases, with 12 bases spanning the gap. In DNA form, the CDR3 reads TGCGCCAGCAGCTTGATGAGGGCGCGAAACTATGGCTACACCTTC. Amino acid sequence: CASSLMRARNYGYTF.

This chain connects TRBV9 to TRBJ2-7; 12 bases agree with TRBD1. J lost 4 bases, V lost 4 bases, and 6 bases had no gene match. The CDR3 consists of 15 residues. Per germline, CDR1 SGDLS and CDR2 YYNGEE. The CDR3 here is CASSPGTGGWYEQYF. CDR3 DNA: TGTGCCAGCAGCCCAGGGACAGGGGGCTGGTACGAGCAGTACTTC.

V and J are TRBV18 and TRBJ1-4; possible D gene TRBD1, 5 bases. V was trimmed by 7 bases and J by 8 bases, leaving 17 bases between them. The germline gives CDR1 KGHSH, CDR2 LQKENI. The CDR3 extends over 14 amino acids. In nucleotides, the CDR3 is TGTGCCAGCTTCACCAATCAGGGCGGAGAAAAACTGTTTTTT. It encodes CASFTNQGGEKLFF.

The rearrangement uses TRBV19 and TRBJ2-3; D remains ambiguous. The CDR3 totals 14 residues. Trimming took off 6 bases at V and 0 bases at J, with 10 bases between the two ends. Germline V gene sequence: CDR1 LNHDA, CDR2 SQIVND (reference sequence). CDR3 in amino acids: CASSTRSSTDTQYF. CDR3 bases: TGTGCCAGTAGCACCCGGTCTAGCACAGATACGCAGTATTTT.

As concerns this clone: One end of the junction is discordant with germline, which a read error may explain. CDR3 loop: CAISGRGTEAFF. CDR3 DNA sequence: TGTGCCATCAGCGGCCGGGGAACTGAAGCTTTCTTT. V and J are TRBV11-2 and TRBJ1-1; no clear D. Looked up from germline, CDR1 is SGHAT and CDR2 is FQNNGV. CDR3 length equals 12 residues.